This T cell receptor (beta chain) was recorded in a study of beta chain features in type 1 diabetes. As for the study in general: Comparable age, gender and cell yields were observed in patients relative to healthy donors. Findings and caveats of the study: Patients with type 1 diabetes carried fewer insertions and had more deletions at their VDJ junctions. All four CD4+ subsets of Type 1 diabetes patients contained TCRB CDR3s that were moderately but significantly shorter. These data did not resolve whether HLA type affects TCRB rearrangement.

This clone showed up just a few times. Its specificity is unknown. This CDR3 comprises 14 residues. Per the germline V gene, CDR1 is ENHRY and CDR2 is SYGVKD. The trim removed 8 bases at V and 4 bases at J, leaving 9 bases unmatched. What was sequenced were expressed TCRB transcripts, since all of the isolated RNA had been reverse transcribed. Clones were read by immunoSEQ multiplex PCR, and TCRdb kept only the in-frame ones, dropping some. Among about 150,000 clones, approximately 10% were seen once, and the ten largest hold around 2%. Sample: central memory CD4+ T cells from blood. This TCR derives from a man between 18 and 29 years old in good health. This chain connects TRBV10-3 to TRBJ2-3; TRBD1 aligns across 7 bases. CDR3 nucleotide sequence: TGTGCCATCCAAGGTGACAGGGCATCAGATACGCAGTATTTT. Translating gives CAIQGDRASDTQYF.